A selection of T cell receptor beta chains follows, all from one sample in a study of T cell responses to AZD1222 COVID-19 vaccine. The protocol was immunoSEQ multiplex PCR, while the TCRdb copy is restricted to in-frame clones and leaves out a portion. The sample includes about 99,000 clones, 87% seen only once; the top ten take less than 3%. The source material was peripheral blood, sampled on day 0 of AZD1222 vaccination. These receptors were collected from an adult in good health. Each CDR3 is given with its conserved first and last residue. Fields, in order: clone size, J gene, V gene, D gene, CDR3 protein, CDR3 DNA. The D gene is left open where the match is weak. A row's size may be missing; if present it is once, few, many or a size class.

>-|TRBJ2-1|TRBV2|TRBD2
CASSEAQGRGLAYNEQFF
TGTGCCAGCAGTGAAGCCCAGGGACGCGGACTAGCCTACAATGAGCAGTTCTTC
>-|TRBJ2-3|TRBV12-5|-
CASGTTSTDTQYF
TGTGCTAGTGGTACTACTAGCACAGATACGCAGTATTTT
>-|TRBJ1-5|TRBV7-2|-
CASSLALDRTHQPQHF
TGTGCCAGCAGCTTAGCGCTAGACAGGACACATCAGCCCCAGCATTTT
>-|TRBJ1-5|TRBV19|-
CASSIWINQPQHF
TGTGCCAGTAGTATTTGGATCAATCAGCCCCAGCATTTT
>-|TRBJ2-3|TRBV27|-
CASSLSMGTDTQYF
TGTGCCAGCAGTTTATCGATGGGCACAGATACGCAGTATTTT
>-|TRBJ2-3|TRBV12-3/TRBV12-4|-
CASSFGGPDTQYF
TGTGCCAGCAGCTTCGGGGGGCCGGATACGCAGTATTTT
>-|TRBJ2-1|TRBV6-2/TRBV6-3|TRBD2
CASSLSGGASEQFF
TGTGCCAGCAGTCTTAGCGGGGGGGCCAGTGAGCAGTTCTTC
>-|TRBJ2-3|TRBV25-1|-
CASRATGTDTQYF
TGTGCCAGCAGAGCTACCGGCACAGATACGCAGTATTTT
>-|TRBJ1-1|TRBV2|-
CASIIPHGGNTEAFF
TGTGCCAGCATAATCCCCCATGGGGGGAACACTGAAGCTTTCTTT
>-|TRBJ1-1|TRBV2|TRBD1
CASSEQGAGAFF
TGTGCCAGCAGTGAACAGGGGGCGGGAGCTTTCTTT
>once|TRBJ1-5|TRBV19|TRBD1
CASSDRGKQPQHF
TGTGCCAGTAGTGACAGGGGGAAACAGCCCCAGCATTTT
>-|TRBJ2-1|TRBV19|TRBD2
CASSIGGSTYNEQFF
TGTGCCAGTAGTATAGGCGGGAGTACCTACAATGAGCAGTTCTTC
>-|TRBJ2-7|TRBV12-5|TRBD1
CASGLGATGGSPHEQYF
TGTGCTAGTGGTTTGGGGGCGACAGGGGGCTCCCCCCACGAGCAGTACTTC
>-|TRBJ2-3|TRBV5-1|-
CASRKNSDTQYF
TGCGCCAGCAGGAAAAACTCAGATACGCAGTATTTT
>-|TRBJ1-1|TRBV6-5|TRBD1
CASRPSTGGTEAFF
TGTGCCAGCAGGCCGTCTACAGGGGGTACTGAAGCTTTCTTT
>-|TRBJ2-3|TRBV6-5|-
CASSLGATDTQYF
TGTGCCAGCAGCCTCGGGGCCACAGATACGCAGTATTTT
>-|TRBJ1-1|TRBV6-5|TRBD1
CASSPRQGGYTEAFF
TGTGCCAGCAGTCCTAGACAGGGGGGTTACACTGAAGCTTTCTTT
>-|TRBJ2-2|TRBV24-1|-
CATSDASTGNTGELFF
TGTGCCACCAGTGATGCCTCGACTGGAAACACCGGGGAGCTGTTTTTT
>-|TRBJ2-5|TRBV30|-
CAWSVPAGYQETQYF
TGTGCCTGGAGTGTACCGGCGGGCTACCAAGAGACCCAGTACTTC